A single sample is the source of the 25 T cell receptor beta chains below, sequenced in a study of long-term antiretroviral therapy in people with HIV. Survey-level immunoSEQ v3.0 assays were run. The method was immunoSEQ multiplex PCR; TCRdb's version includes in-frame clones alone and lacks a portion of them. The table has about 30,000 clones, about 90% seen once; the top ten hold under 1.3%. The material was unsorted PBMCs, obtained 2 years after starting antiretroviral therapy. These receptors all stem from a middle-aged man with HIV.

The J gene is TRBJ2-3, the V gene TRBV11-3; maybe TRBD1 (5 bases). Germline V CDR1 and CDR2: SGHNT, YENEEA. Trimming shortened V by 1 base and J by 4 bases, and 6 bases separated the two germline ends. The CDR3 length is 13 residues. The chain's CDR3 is CASSLAGSDTQYF. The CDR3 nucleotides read TGTGCCAGCAGCTTAGCAGGGTCAGATACGCAGTATTTT. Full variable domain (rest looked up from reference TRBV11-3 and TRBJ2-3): EAGVVQSPRYKIIEKKQPVAFWCNPISGHNTLYWYLQNLGQGPELLIRYENEEAVDDSQLPKDRFSAERLKGVDSTLKIQPAELGDSAVYLCASSLAGSDTQYFGPGTRLTVL.

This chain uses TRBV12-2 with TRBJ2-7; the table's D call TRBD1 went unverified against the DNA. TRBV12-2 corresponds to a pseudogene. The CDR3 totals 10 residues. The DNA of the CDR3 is TGTGCAAGTCACCATACAGAGCAGTACTTC. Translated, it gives CASHHTEQYF.

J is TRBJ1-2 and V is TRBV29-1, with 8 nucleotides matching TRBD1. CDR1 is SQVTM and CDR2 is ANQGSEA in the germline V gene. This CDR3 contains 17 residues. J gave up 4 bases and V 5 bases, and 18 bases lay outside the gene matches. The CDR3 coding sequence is TGCAGCGTTCCCGGGAGGCAGGGGGCGGACTTGCGCTATGGCTACACCTTC. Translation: CSVPGRQGADLRYGYTF.

The CDR3 DNA is TGTGCCAGCAGCGTAGTGGGCAATATCGGTGACACCATATATTTT. Translating it yields CASSVVGNIGDTIYF. This rearrangement joins TRBV9 to TRBJ1-3, with D hard to call. The CDR3 is 15 amino acids. V lost 0 bases and J 8 bases, leaving 15 bases between the germline ends. Germline V gene sequence: CDR1 SGDLS, CDR2 YYNGEE.

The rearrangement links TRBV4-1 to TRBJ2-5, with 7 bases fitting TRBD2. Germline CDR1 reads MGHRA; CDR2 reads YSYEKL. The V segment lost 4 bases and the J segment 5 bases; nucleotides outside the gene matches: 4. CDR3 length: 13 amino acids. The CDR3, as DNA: TGCGCCAGCAGCCGGGGAGGGGAGGAGACCCAGTACTTC. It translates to CASSRGGEETQYF.

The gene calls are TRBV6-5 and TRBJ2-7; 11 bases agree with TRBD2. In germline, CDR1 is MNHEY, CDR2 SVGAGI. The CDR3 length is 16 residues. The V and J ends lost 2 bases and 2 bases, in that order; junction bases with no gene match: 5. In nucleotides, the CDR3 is TGTGCCAGCAGTTACGCGACTAGCGGGGCTACCTACGAGCAGTACTTC. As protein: CASSYATSGATYEQYF.

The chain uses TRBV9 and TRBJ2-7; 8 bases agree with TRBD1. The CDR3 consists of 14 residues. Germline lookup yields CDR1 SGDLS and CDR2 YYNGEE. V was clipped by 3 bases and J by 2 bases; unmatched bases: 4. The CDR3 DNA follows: TGTGCCAGCAGCGCTTCAGGGGGCCCCTACGAGCAGTACTTC. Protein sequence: CASSASGGPYEQYF.

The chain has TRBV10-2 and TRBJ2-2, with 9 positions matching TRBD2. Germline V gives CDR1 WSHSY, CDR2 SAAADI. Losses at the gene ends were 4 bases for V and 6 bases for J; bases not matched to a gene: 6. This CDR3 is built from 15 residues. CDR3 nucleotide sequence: TGCGCCAGCAGTGTTGGCGGGGGGGCCCCCGGGGAGCTGTTTTTT. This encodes CASSVGGGAPGELFF.

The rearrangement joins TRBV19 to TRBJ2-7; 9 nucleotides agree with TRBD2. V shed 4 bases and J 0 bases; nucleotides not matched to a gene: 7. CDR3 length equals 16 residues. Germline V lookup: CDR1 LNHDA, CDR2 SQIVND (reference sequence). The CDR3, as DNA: TGTGCCAGTAGTACGCTACTAGCGGGCGTCTCCTACGAGCAGTACTTC. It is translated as CASSTLLAGVSYEQYF.

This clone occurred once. CDR3: CASSQEAFVGNSNQPQHF. The DNA of the CDR3 is TGCGCCAGCAGCCAAGAGGCCTTTGTGGGGAATAGCAATCAGCCCCAGCATTTT. This rearrangement joins TRBV4-3 to TRBJ1-5; D unresolved. The CDR3 has 18 residues. Germline V lookup: CDR1 LGHNA, CDR2 YSLEER. The germline V and J ends were trimmed by 0 bases and 0 bases, with 15 bases remaining between them.

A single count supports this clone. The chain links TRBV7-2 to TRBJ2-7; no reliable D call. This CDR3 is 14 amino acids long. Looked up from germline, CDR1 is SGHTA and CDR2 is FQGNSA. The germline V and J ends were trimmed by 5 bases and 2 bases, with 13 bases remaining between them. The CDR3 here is CASSLSWVTYEQYF. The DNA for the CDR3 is TGTGCCAGCAGCCTTAGCTGGGTGACCTACGAGCAGTACTTC.

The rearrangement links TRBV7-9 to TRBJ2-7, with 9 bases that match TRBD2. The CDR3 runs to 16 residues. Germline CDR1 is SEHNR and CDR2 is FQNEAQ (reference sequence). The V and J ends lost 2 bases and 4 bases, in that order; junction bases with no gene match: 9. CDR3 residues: CASSLSLTSGNYEQYF. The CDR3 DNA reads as TGTGCCAGCAGCTTAAGTCTGACTAGCGGAAATTACGAGCAGTACTTC.

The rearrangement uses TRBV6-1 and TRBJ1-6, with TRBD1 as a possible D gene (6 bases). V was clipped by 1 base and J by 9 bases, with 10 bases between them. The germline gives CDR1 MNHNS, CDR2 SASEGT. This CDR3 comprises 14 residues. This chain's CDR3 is CASSEEGGSSPLHF. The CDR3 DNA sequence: TGTGCCAGCAGTGAAGAGGGGGGCTCTTCACCCCTCCACTTT.

CDR3 bases: TGTGCCAGCAGCTTATCTCCAAACCCTGAAGCTTTCTTT. Its protein product is CASSLSPNPEAFF. The J gene is TRBJ1-1, the V gene TRBV13; D uncertain. The CDR3 is 13 residues long. CDR1 PRHDT and CDR2 FYEKMQ come from the germline V gene (reference sequence). V lost 2 bases, J lost 6 bases, and 10 bases lay in between.

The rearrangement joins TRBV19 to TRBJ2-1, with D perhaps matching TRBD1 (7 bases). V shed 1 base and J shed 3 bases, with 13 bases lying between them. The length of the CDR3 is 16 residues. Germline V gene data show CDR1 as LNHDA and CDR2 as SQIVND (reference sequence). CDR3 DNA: TGTGCCAGTAGTATAGGGTGGAGGGACAGCTACAATGAGCAGTTCTTC. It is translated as CASSIGWRDSYNEQFF.

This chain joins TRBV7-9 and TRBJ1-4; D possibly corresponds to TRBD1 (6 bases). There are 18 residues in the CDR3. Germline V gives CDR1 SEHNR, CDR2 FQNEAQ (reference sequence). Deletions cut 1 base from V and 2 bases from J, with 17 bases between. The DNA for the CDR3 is TGTGCCAGCAGCTTAGGCGGGCCAGGCACAGGGACTAATGAAAAACTGTTTTTT. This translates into CASSLGGPGTGTNEKLFF. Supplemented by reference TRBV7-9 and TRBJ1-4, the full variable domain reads DTGVSQNPRHKITKRGQNVTFRCDPISEHNRLYWYRQTLGQGPEFLTYFQNEAQLEKSRLLSDRFSAERPKGSFSTLEIQRTEQGDSAMYLCASSLGGPGTGTNEKLFFGSGTQLSVL.

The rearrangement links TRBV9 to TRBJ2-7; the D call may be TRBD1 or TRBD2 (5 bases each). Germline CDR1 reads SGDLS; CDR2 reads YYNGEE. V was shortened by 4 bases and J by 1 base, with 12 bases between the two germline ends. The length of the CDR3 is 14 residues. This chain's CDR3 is CASSLGPDSYEQYF. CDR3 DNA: TGTGCCAGCAGCTTGGGACCGGATTCCTACGAGCAGTACTTC.

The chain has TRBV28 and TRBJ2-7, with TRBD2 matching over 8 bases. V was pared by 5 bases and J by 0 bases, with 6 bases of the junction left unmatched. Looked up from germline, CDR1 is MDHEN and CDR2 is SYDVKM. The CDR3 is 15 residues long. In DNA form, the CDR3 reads TGTGCCAGCAGTACACTAGCGGAGAACTCCTACGAGCAGTACTTC. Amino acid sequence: CASSTLAENSYEQYF.

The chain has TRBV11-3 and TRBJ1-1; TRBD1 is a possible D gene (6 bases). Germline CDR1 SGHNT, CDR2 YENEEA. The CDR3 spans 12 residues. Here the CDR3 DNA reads TGTGCGACCGGGGGCACGGACACTGAAGCTTTCTTT. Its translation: CATGGTDTEAFF. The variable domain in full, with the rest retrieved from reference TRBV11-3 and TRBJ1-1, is EAGVVQSPRYKIIEKKQPVAFWCNPISGHNTLYWYLQNLGQGPELLIRYENEEAVDDSQLPKDRFSAERLKGVDSTLKIQPAELGDSAVYLCATGGTDTEAFFGQGTRLTVV.

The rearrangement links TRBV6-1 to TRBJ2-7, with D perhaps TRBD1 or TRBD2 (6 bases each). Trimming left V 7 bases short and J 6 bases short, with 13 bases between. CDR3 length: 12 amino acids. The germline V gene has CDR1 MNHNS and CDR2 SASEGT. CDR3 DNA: TGTGCCAGCATAGGGGGGTGGGTCGAGCAGTACTTC. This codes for CASIGGWVEQYF.

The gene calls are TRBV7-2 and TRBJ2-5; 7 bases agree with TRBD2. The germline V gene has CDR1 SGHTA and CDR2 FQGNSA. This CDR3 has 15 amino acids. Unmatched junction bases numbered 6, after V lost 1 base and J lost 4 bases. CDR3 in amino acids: CASSLGVGRIETQYF. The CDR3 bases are TGTGCCAGCAGCTTAGGTGTCGGGAGGATAGAGACCCAGTACTTC.

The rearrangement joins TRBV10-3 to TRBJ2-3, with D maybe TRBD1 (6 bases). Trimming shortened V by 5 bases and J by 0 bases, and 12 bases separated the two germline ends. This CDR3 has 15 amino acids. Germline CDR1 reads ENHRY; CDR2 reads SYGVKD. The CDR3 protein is CAISQGGSSTDTQYF. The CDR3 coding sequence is TGTGCCATCAGTCAAGGGGGTTCGAGCACAGATACGCAGTATTTT.

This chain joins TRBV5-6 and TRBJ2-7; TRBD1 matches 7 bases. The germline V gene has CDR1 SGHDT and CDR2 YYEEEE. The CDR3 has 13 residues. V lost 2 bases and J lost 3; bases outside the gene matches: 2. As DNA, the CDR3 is TGTGCCAGCAGCTTTGGGACAGTCTACGAGCAGTACTTC. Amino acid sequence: CASSFGTVYEQYF.

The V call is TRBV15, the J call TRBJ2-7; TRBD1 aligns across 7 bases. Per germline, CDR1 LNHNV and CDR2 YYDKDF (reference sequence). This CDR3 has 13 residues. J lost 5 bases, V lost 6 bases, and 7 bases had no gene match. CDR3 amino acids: CATSDRVDDEQYF. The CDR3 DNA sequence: TGTGCCACCAGTGACAGGGTGGACGACGAGCAGTACTTC.

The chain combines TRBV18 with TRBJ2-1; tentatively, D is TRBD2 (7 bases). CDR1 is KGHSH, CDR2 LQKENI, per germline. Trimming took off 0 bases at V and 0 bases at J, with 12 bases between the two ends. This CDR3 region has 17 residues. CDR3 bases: TGTGCCAGCTCACCACCCAGCGGGACATACTCCTACAATGAGCAGTTCTTC. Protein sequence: CASSPPSGTYSYNEQFF. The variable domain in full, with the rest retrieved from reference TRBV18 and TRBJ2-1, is NAGVMQNPRHLVRRRGQEARLRCSPMKGHSHVYWYRQLPEEGLKFMVYLQKENIIDESGMPKERFSAEFPKEGPSILRIQQVVRGDSAAYFCASSPPSGTYSYNEQFFGPGTRLTVL.